The sequence of this TCR beta chain was determined in a study of PD-1 blockade in classical Hodgkin lymphoma. Study overall: The patients were dosed with nivolumab 3 mg/kg, infused intravenously every 2 weeks. The study, taken as a whole, reports: Whoever responded completely had baseline diversity much like that seen in newly diagnosed patients. By C4D1 there was a significant rise in CD4+ TCR diversity but not in CD8+ TCR diversity.

Profiling relied on immunoSEQ multiplex PCR, and the TCRdb table lists in-frame clones only, not all of them. The sample lists some 18,000 clones, about 87% occurring once. A remark on this clone: Its antigen remains unknown.

Germline V gives CDR1 MNHEY, CDR2 SMNVEV (reference sequence). The CDR3 contains 14 residues. J was trimmed by 5 bases and V by 6 bases; bases with no gene match: 9. The time point: cycle 4 day 1 (C4D1), after about 6 weeks of nivolumab. Each and every patient relapsed after autologous stem cell transplantation, and patients got differing brentuximab vedotin exposure. PBMCs were thawed, and CD8+ T cells were then isolated from them by magnetic negative selection. Relapsed/refractory classical Hodgkin lymphoma patients had complete, partial or progressive responses. This sample comprised CD8+ T cells from blood, obtained before the fourth cycle of nivolumab. The V call is TRBV27, the J call TRBJ2-5; 7 bases fit TRBD1. The sequence derives from a human donor with classical Hodgkin lymphoma. The chain's CDR3 is CASSQRQGRETQYF. CDR3 bases: TGTGCCAGCAGCCAAAGACAGGGACGGGAGACCCAGTACTTC.